These T cell receptor beta chains were read from a single sample in a study of human T cells and chemical hapten exposure. MiXCR was run by TCRdb on the RACE reads, yielding one entry per CDR3 protein. The top ten clones hold over 5.5% of a sample with around 360,000 distinct CDR3 sequences, about 6% of them seen once. The starting material was whole blood, obtained in connection with sensitization to the hapten diphenylcyclopropenone (DPC). The receptors shown here come from a woman younger than 30 with alopecia areata. Some clones in this sample may be carry-over from other donors' samples. Each CDR3 is given with its conserved first and last residue. Each record gives: D gene, clone size, V gene, J gene, CDR3 DNA, CDR3 protein. A D gene is named only where the DNA matches it firmly. Rows give clone size only sometimes, using once, few, many, or a class for an expanded clone.

D gene: -; clone size: few; V gene: TRBV6-5; J gene: TRBJ2-1; CDR3 DNA: TGTGCCAGCAGGGGGGTGGGTCCGGCCTCTTACAATGAGCAGTTCTTC; CDR3 protein: CASRGVGPASYNEQFF
D gene: -; clone size: -; V gene: TRBV4-1; J gene: TRBJ2-7; CDR3 DNA: TGCGCCAGCAGCCAAGAAGGACGGACGGTTAGCTCCTACGAGCAGTACTTC; CDR3 protein: CASSQEGRTVSSYEQYF
D gene: -; clone size: many; V gene: TRBV3-1; J gene: TRBJ2-6; CDR3 DNA: TGTGCCAGCAGCCGGAACTCTGGGGCCAACGTCCTGACTTTC; CDR3 protein: CASSRNSGANVLTF
D gene: -; clone size: many; V gene: TRBV7-9; J gene: TRBJ2-1; CDR3 DNA: TGTGCCAGCAGCTCATCCGAGGACCGTCCACCGTTCTTC; CDR3 protein: CASSSSEDRPPFF
D gene: -; clone size: -; V gene: TRBV7-8; J gene: TRBJ2-7; CDR3 DNA: TGTGCCAGCAGCTTTGACAGGTCCCTAGGCGAGCAGTACTTC; CDR3 protein: CASSFDRSLGEQYF
D gene: -; clone size: many; V gene: TRBV20-1; J gene: TRBJ2-7; CDR3 DNA: TGCAGTGCTCCCTGGTCGTACGAGCAGTACTTC; CDR3 protein: CSAPWSYEQYF
D gene: -; clone size: few; V gene: TRBV20-1; J gene: TRBJ1-6; CDR3 DNA: TGCAGTGCTAGAGATACGGCAGGGTTGAATTCACCCCTCCACTTT; CDR3 protein: CSARDTAGLNSPLHF
D gene: -; clone size: few; V gene: TRBV6-4; J gene: TRBJ1-1; CDR3 DNA: TGTGCCAGCAGTGACTTTGTGGCAGGCCCCATGAACACTGAAGCTTTCTTT; CDR3 protein: CASSDFVAGPMNTEAFF
D gene: -; clone size: many; V gene: TRBV7-9; J gene: TRBJ1-1; CDR3 DNA: TGTGCCAGCAGCCGTGCGGACCTTTTGAACACTGAAGCTTTCTTT; CDR3 protein: CASSRADLLNTEAFF
D gene: TRBD2; clone size: few; V gene: TRBV28; J gene: TRBJ2-1; CDR3 DNA: TGTGCCAGCAGAAAGTCTGGACTAGCGGGGGGGTCCTACAATGAGCAGTTCTTC; CDR3 protein: CASRKSGLAGGSYNEQFF
D gene: -; clone size: many; V gene: TRBV12-3/TRBV12-4; J gene: TRBJ1-3; CDR3 DNA: TGTGCCAGCAGCCGAACGGGCACTTTCTCTGGAAACACCATATATTTT; CDR3 protein: CASSRTGTFSGNTIYF
D gene: -; clone size: many; V gene: TRBV4-2; J gene: TRBJ1-1; CDR3 DNA: TGTGCCAGCAGCATATTAAAGAACACTGAAGCTTTCTTT; CDR3 protein: CASSILKNTEAFF
D gene: -; clone size: few; V gene: TRBV6-5; J gene: TRBJ1-2; CDR3 DNA: TGTGCCAGCAGACGTGGGGCCAGGGAGGAAAATGGCTACACCTTC; CDR3 protein: CASRRGAREENGYTF
D gene: -; clone size: -; V gene: TRBV12-3/TRBV12-4; J gene: TRBJ2-5; CDR3 DNA: TGTGCCAGCAGTTTCAACCGAGGTGGAGAGACCCAGTACTTC; CDR3 protein: CASSFNRGGETQYF
D gene: -; clone size: many; V gene: TRBV12-3/TRBV12-4; J gene: TRBJ1-1; CDR3 DNA: TGTGCCAGCAGTCGTCTGGGGGGGGGAGTAGCTGAAGCTTTCTTT; CDR3 protein: CASSRLGGGVAEAFF
D gene: -; clone size: -; V gene: TRBV2; J gene: TRBJ1-2; CDR3 DNA: TGTGCCAGCAGTGAAGGCCCATGGCAGCCTGGCTACACCTTC; CDR3 protein: CASSEGPWQPGYTF
D gene: -; clone size: many; V gene: TRBV4-3; J gene: TRBJ2-7; CDR3 DNA: TGCGCCAGCAGCCAAGATGTTGGGGACACCCCCTACGAGCAGTACTTC; CDR3 protein: CASSQDVGDTPYEQYF
D gene: -; clone size: many; V gene: TRBV6-5; J gene: TRBJ2-7; CDR3 DNA: TGTGCCAGCAGCCAGGGGGGGGGCGCTTCCTACGAGCAGTACTTC; CDR3 protein: CASSQGGGASYEQYF
D gene: TRBD2; clone size: -; V gene: TRBV20-1; J gene: TRBJ2-7; CDR3 DNA: TGCAGTGCTAGAGAAGAAACTAGCGGGGGGACCTACGAGCAGTACTTC; CDR3 protein: CSAREETSGGTYEQYF
D gene: -; clone size: -; V gene: TRBV4-3; J gene: TRBJ1-4; CDR3 DNA: TGCGCCAGCAGCCAAGATGGTAGGGCAACTAATGAAAAACTGTTTTTT; CDR3 protein: CASSQDGRATNEKLFF
D gene: TRBD1; clone size: -; V gene: TRBV13; J gene: TRBJ2-6; CDR3 DNA: TGTGCCAGCAGCACCCCGGTGAACAGGGGACCCTCTCCTAGCTCTGGGGCCAACGTCCTGACTTTC; CDR3 protein: CASSTPVNRGPSPSSGANVLTF
D gene: TRBD1; clone size: -; V gene: TRBV28; J gene: TRBJ1-1; CDR3 DNA: TGTGCCGTTGGACAGGGGCAGAACACTGAAGCTTTCTTT; CDR3 protein: CAVGQGQNTEAFF
D gene: TRBD2; clone size: -; V gene: TRBV20-1; J gene: TRBJ2-1; CDR3 DNA: TGCAGTGCTCTTACCGGGACTAGCGGGGGCAATGAGCAGTTCTTC; CDR3 protein: CSALTGTSGGNEQFF
D gene: TRBD1; clone size: -; V gene: TRBV12-3/TRBV12-4; J gene: TRBJ1-5; CDR3 DNA: TGTGCCAGCAGTCCCGGGACAGGACTCAATCAGCCCCAGCATTTT; CDR3 protein: CASSPGTGLNQPQHF
D gene: -; clone size: few; V gene: TRBV20-1; J gene: TRBJ1-4; CDR3 DNA: TGCAGTGCTAGAGACCCCGTAAAGGGAGATAATGAAAAACTGTTTTTT; CDR3 protein: CSARDPVKGDNEKLFF
D gene: TRBD1; clone size: many; V gene: TRBV7-9; J gene: TRBJ1-5; CDR3 DNA: TGTGCCAGCAGCGTGGGGGGACAGGCGGCGTATAGCAATCAGCCCCAGCATTTT; CDR3 protein: CASSVGGQAAYSNQPQHF
D gene: TRBD2; clone size: few; V gene: TRBV5-1; J gene: TRBJ2-2; CDR3 DNA: TGCGCCAGCAGCTTTTCGGGGGGAGACACCGGGGAGCTGTTTTTT; CDR3 protein: CASSFSGGDTGELFF
D gene: -; clone size: -; V gene: TRBV11-3; J gene: TRBJ2-1; CDR3 DNA: TGTGCCAGCAGCGGGGAGGACAATGAGCAGTTCTTC; CDR3 protein: CASSGEDNEQFF
D gene: -; clone size: -; V gene: TRBV7-9; J gene: TRBJ2-7; CDR3 DNA: TGTGCCAGCAGCTTTGTAGGTACTAGCACCGATCCCTACGAGCAGTACTTC; CDR3 protein: CASSFVGTSTDPYEQYF
D gene: TRBD1; clone size: many; V gene: TRBV29-1; J gene: TRBJ1-1; CDR3 DNA: TGCAGCGGCCAGACAGGGTCTGAAGCTTTCTTT; CDR3 protein: CSGQTGSEAFF
D gene: -; clone size: -; V gene: TRBV7-3; J gene: TRBJ2-2; CDR3 DNA: TGTGCCAGCAGCTTAACTTTCACCGGGGAGCTGTTTTTT; CDR3 protein: CASSLTFTGELFF
D gene: -; clone size: -; V gene: TRBV11-1; J gene: TRBJ2-2; CDR3 DNA: TGTGCCAGCAGCTTAGTAGGGGTGGACACCGGGGAGCTGTTTTTT; CDR3 protein: CASSLVGVDTGELFF
D gene: TRBD1; clone size: many; V gene: TRBV6-5; J gene: TRBJ1-1; CDR3 DNA: TGTGCCAGCAGTTATAGAGTCGGACAGGGGGGTCTTGAAGCTTTCTTT; CDR3 protein: CASSYRVGQGGLEAFF
D gene: -; clone size: -; V gene: TRBV4-3; J gene: TRBJ2-6; CDR3 DNA: TGCGCCAGCAGCCGGGTAGGCGCTGGGGCCAACGTCCTGACTTTC; CDR3 protein: CASSRVGAGANVLTF
D gene: TRBD1; clone size: few; V gene: TRBV6-2/TRBV6-3; J gene: TRBJ2-7; CDR3 DNA: TGTGCCAGCAGTTACTCGATTTACAGGGGCGAGCAGTACTTC; CDR3 protein: CASSYSIYRGEQYF
D gene: -; clone size: few; V gene: TRBV10-3; J gene: TRBJ1-2; CDR3 DNA: TGTGCCATCAGTGAAGCAGGCTATGGCTACACCTTC; CDR3 protein: CAISEAGYGYTF
D gene: TRBD1; clone size: -; V gene: TRBV4-3; J gene: TRBJ2-2; CDR3 DNA: TGCGCCAGCAGCCAAGATCAGTGGGGGACAGGGGGCTGGGCCGGGGAGCTGTTTTTT; CDR3 protein: CASSQDQWGTGGWAGELFF
D gene: -; clone size: -; V gene: TRBV24-1; J gene: TRBJ2-3; CDR3 DNA: TGTGCCACCGGGGCCCGGGGGACAGATACGCAGTATTTT; CDR3 protein: CATGARGTDTQYF
D gene: -; clone size: many; V gene: TRBV28; J gene: TRBJ1-1; CDR3 DNA: TGTGCCAGCAGTAAACCAATGAACACTGAAGCTTTCTTT; CDR3 protein: CASSKPMNTEAFF
D gene: TRBD1; clone size: few; V gene: TRBV3-1; J gene: TRBJ2-3; CDR3 DNA: TGTGCCAGCAGCCAAGAGATGACGGACAGGGACACAGATACGCAGTATTTT; CDR3 protein: CASSQEMTDRDTDTQYF
D gene: -; clone size: many; V gene: TRBV11-1; J gene: TRBJ2-7; CDR3 DNA: TGTGCCAGCAGCTTAGGCCAGGGTCCCTCCTACGAGCAGTACTTC; CDR3 protein: CASSLGQGPSYEQYF
D gene: -; clone size: -; V gene: TRBV3-1; J gene: TRBJ2-5; CDR3 DNA: TGTGCCAGCAGCCAAGGGTGGCGGAACCAAGAGACCCAGTACTTC; CDR3 protein: CASSQGWRNQETQYF
D gene: -; clone size: many; V gene: TRBV15; J gene: TRBJ1-5; CDR3 DNA: TGTGCCACCAGCAAATTGGGCAATCAGCCCCAGCATTTT; CDR3 protein: CATSKLGNQPQHF
D gene: -; clone size: -; V gene: TRBV7-2; J gene: TRBJ2-3; CDR3 DNA: TGTGCCAGCAGCTTAGAGGGCAGCTCGGCGCAGTATTTT; CDR3 protein: CASSLEGSSAQYF
D gene: -; clone size: few; V gene: TRBV7-3; J gene: TRBJ1-1; CDR3 DNA: TGTGCCAGCAGCTTGAGGTTGGCAGGAGACACTGAAGCTTTCTTT; CDR3 protein: CASSLRLAGDTEAFF